One TCR beta chain is described in this entry. Antigen unknown. The sample belongs to a study of T cell responses to AZD1222 COVID-19 vaccine. The V segment lost 1 base and the J segment 2 bases; nucleotides outside the gene matches: 7. The CDR3 spans 18 residues. The germline V gene has CDR1 LGHNA and CDR2 YNFKEQ. Broader study findings: Without day 14 samples, only post-peak T cell repertoires were studied. The donor group comprised mostly white British people and more females; the analysis possibly underestimated clonal diversity. At study baseline, merely several AZD1222 recipients were seropositive.

The protocol was immunoSEQ multiplex PCR, while the TCRdb copy is restricted to in-frame clones and leaves out a portion. Of 170,000 or so clones listed, roughly 88% are singletons. The input for sequencing was peripheral blood, taken 28 days after the second AZD1222 dose. V usage is TRBV4-2 and J usage is TRBJ2-3, with 12 bases matching TRBD2. The receptor was isolated from an adult who received the AZD1222 COVID-19 vaccine. The CDR3 protein is CASSQGPLAGGDTDTQYF. The CDR3 coding sequence is TGTGCCAGCAGCCAAGGGCCCCTAGCGGGGGGGGACACAGATACGCAGTATTTT.